These T cell receptor beta chains were read from a single sample in a study of CXCR3-negative and CXCR3-positive naive CD8 T cells. From its re-call of the 5' RACE reads, TCRdb lists each CDR3 protein once, without DNA. This sample's table reports about 130,000 distinct CDR3 sequences. The sequenced material came from naive CXCR3+ CD8+ T cells from blood. The receptor source for this set is a human donor in good health. Some clones in this sample may be carry-over from other donors' samples. Both conserved end residues are part of each CDR3.

CDR3 protein,J gene,V gene
CASSRGLAATVYEQYF,TRBJ2-7,TRBV7-9
CASSLSGREQDTQYF,TRBJ2-3,TRBV5-1
CASSRAAEAPYNEQFF,TRBJ2-1,TRBV7-9
CASSVEAGGDYGYTF,TRBJ1-2,TRBV9
CATSRARSSYNSPLHF,TRBJ1-6,TRBV15
CASSGTGGDNEQFF,TRBJ2-1,TRBV7-9
CASSPSTRAAYNEQFF,TRBJ2-1,TRBV2
CSARTGTMANYGYTF,TRBJ1-2,TRBV29-1
CASSLVLDRVSYEQYF,TRBJ2-7,TRBV7-9
CASSNRGQGGNEQFF,TRBJ2-1,TRBV27
CSVGILGDSGNTIYF,TRBJ1-3,TRBV29-1
CASSQHPKAGGGETQYF,TRBJ2-5,TRBV3-1
CASSLIMTNTEAFF,TRBJ1-1,TRBV5-4
CASSSTGPRETQYF,TRBJ2-5,TRBV7-9
CASSSPTGSYEQYF,TRBJ2-7,TRBV7-2
CASSPTTGYTDTQYF,TRBJ2-3,TRBV14
CASSQEGYAEQYF,TRBJ2-7,TRBV4-2
CASSQQGATNEKLFF,TRBJ1-4,TRBV7-9
CSVVGTGEDEQYF,TRBJ2-7,TRBV29-1
CSVVTGTGQFF,TRBJ2-1,TRBV29-1
CASSFSISTGTYYGYTF,TRBJ1-2,TRBV28
CASSLDPVGNNEQFF,TRBJ2-1,TRBV7-2
CASSLRPGEQYF,TRBJ2-7,TRBV7-9
CASSLVGQGSEPQRF,TRBJ1-5,TRBV7-9
CATSSGDGYTEAFF,TRBJ1-1,TRBV15
CSVEGTSGERYEQYF,TRBJ2-7,TRBV29-1
CASSLDGEQFF,TRBJ2-1,TRBV12-3/TRBV12-4
CASSYFQGAGETQYF,TRBJ2-5,TRBV6-5
CASSLVSKNAETQYF,TRBJ2-5,TRBV7-8
CATSRRVSLDTQYF,TRBJ2-3,TRBV15
CASSQLDGANYEQYF,TRBJ2-7,TRBV4-2
CASSSRDTDTEAFF,TRBJ1-1,TRBV12-3/TRBV12-4
CASSPTRDPSYNEQFF,TRBJ2-1,TRBV18
CSARLLAGELEQFF,TRBJ2-1,TRBV20-1